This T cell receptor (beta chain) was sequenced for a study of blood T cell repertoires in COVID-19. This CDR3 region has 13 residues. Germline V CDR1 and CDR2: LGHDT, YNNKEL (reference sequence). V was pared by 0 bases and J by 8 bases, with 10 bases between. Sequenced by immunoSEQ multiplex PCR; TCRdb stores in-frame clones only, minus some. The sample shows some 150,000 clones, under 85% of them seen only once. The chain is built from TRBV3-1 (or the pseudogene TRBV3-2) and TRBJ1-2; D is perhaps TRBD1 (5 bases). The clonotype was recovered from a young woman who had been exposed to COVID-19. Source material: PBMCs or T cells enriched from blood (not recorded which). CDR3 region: CASSQDRVRGYTF. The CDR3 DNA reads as TGTGCCAGCAGCCAAGACAGGGTACGGGGCTACACCTTC.